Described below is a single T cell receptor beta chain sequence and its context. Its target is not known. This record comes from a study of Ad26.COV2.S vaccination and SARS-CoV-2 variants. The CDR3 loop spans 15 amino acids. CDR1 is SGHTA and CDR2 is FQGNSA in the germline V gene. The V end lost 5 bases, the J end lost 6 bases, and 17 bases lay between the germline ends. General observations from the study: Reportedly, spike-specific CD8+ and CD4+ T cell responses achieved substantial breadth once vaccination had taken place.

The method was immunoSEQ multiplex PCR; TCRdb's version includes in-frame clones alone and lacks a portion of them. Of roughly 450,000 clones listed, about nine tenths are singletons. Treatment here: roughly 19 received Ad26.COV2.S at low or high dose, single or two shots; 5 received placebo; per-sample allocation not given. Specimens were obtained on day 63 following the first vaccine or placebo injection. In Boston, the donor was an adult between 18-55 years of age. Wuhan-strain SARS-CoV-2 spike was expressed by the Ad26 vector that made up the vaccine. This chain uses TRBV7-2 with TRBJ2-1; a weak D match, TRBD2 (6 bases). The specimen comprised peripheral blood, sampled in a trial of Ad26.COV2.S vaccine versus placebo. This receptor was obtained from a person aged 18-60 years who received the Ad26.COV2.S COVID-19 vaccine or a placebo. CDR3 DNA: TGTGCCAGCAGCCCCACTCGCGGGACGGCCAATGAGCAGTTCTTC. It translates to CASSPTRGTANEQFF.